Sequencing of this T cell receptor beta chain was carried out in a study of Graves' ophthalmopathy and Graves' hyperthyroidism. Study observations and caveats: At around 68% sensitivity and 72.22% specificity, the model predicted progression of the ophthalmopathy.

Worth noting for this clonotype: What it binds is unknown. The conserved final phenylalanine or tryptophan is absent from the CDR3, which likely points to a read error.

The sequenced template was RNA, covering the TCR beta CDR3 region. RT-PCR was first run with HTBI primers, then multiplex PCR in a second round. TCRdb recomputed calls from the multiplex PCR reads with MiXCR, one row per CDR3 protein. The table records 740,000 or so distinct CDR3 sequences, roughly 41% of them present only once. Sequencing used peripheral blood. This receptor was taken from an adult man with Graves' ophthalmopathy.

The CDR3 bases are TGCAGTGCTAGGACTAATAGCGGGAGTGAGACCCAGTACGTC. Encoded protein: CSARTNSGSETQYV. The genes are TRBV20-1 and TRBJ2-5, with TRBD2 matching 9 bases. With V trimmed by 3 bases and J by 5 bases, 7 bases remained unmatched. This CDR3 has 14 amino acids. Per germline, CDR1 DFQATT and CDR2 SNEGSKA (reference sequence).